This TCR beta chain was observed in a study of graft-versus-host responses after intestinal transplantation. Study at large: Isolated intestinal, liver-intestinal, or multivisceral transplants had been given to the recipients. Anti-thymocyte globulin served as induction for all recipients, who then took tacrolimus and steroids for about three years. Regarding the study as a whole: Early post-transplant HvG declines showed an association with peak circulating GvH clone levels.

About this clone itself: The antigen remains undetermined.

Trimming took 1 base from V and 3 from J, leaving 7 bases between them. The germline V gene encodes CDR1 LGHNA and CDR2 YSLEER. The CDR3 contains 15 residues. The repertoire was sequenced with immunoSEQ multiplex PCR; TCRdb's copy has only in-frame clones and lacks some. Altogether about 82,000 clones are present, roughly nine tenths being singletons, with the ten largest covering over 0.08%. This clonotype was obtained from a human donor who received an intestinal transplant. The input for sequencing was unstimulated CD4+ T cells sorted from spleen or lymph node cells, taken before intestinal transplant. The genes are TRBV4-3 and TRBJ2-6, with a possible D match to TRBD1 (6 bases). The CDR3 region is CASSQGGHGANVLTF. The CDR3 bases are TGCGCCAGCAGCCAAGGGGGGCATGGGGCCAACGTCCTGACTTTC.